These T cell receptor beta chains were read from a single sample in a study of TIL therapy for anti-PD-1-resistant metastatic lung cancer. Generated by immunoSEQ multiplex PCR, the TCRdb table keeps only in-frame clones and is missing some. Among 95,000 or so clones listed, 55% to 75% were seen once. Sequenced material: tumor tissue, taken at baseline. These TCRs come from a person aged 25 to 85 with non-small cell lung cancer. Each CDR3 is given with its conserved first and last residue. The D gene is left open where the match is weak.

CDR3,V,D,length
CASSLRVNTGELFF,TRBV28,.,14
CASERGYAKNIQYF,TRBV2,.,14
CASSYDRVRGYTF,TRBV6-5,TRBD1,13
CASSLGGQTNEKLFF,TRBV5-1,.,15
CASSPVESSIYGYTF,TRBV18,.,15
CASSVERPNEQFF,TRBV9,.,13
CASSLRWPYNEQFF,TRBV4-3,.,14
CASSFSENRNTEAFF,TRBV5-1,.,15
CASSFGRADGNSGNTIYF,TRBV7-2,.,18
CASSRYSSANYGYTF,TRBV27,.,15
CSVDRDQETQYF,TRBV29-1,.,12
CASSLSGDGELFF,TRBV11-2,.,13
CASSQASGSQTGELFF,TRBV4-3,.,16
CAISGGFNQPQHF,TRBV10-3,.,13
CASSLLATNTGELFF,TRBV7-9,.,15
CASSLRSLGTANTEAFF,TRBV7-3,TRBD1,17
CASRYQGGLAEAFF,TRBV2,.,14
CSARDKEYYGYTF,TRBV29-1,.,13
CASSLTGWGYEQYF,TRBV7-3,.,14
CASSLQGGNQPQHF,TRBV7-3,.,14
CASMGYQETQYF,TRBV27,.,12
CASRTRHLKRGNTIYF,TRBV19,.,16
CASRPGLAGETQYF,TRBV5-1,TRBD2,14
CSVEKGARGYTF,TRBV29-1,TRBD1,12
CASSIGWDRGRTGELFF,TRBV19,TRBD1,17
CASSLAGGTYNEQFF,TRBV7-3,TRBD2,15
CASSQGQGGGEQYF,TRBV5-4,TRBD1,14